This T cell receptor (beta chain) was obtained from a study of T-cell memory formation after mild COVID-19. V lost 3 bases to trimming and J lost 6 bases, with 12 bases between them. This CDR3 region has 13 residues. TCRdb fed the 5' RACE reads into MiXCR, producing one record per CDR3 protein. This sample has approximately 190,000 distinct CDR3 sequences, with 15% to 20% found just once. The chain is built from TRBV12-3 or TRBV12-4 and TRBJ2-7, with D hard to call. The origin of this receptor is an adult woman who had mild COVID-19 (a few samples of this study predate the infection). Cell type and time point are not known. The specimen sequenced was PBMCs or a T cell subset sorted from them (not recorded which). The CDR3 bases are TGTGCCAGCAGTTTGTTGACCCCCGGCGAGCAGTACTTC. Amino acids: CASSLLTPGEQYF.